This entry is about one T cell receptor (beta chain). The data were taken from a study of T-cell reconstitution after alpha-beta-depleted transplantation in children. Unique molecular identifiers featured in how the TCRbeta library was prepared. TCRdb reprocessed the PCR reads via MiXCR and lists one record per CDR3 protein. The data show roughly 500,000 distinct CDR3 sequences, about 33% seen once. The germline CDR1 and CDR2 sequences are SGHNT and YYREEE (reference sequence). This CDR3 spans 15 amino acids. After removal of 5 bases from V and 4 bases from J, the junction contained 9 bases not matched to a gene.

This TCR was recovered from a human donor who donated a stem cell graft to a child with aplastic anemia. The rearrangement joins TRBV5-4 to TRBJ2-5; TRBD2 aligns across 9 bases. Sequencing used PBMCs from the stem cell graft donor, obtained from the stem cell graft. CDR3 region: CASSAGGRARETQYF. The CDR3 DNA follows: TGTGCCAGCAGTGCAGGCGGGAGGGCCCGAGAGACCCAGTACTTC.